This T cell receptor (beta chain) appears in the sequencing data of a study of cytomegalovirus exposure and HLA in healthy donors. Findings of the study overall: A reported reduction in N-insertions relative to the roughly 710-donor mean was seen in an Asian-associated ancestry cluster in a later analysis. Common viral pathogens were later found to be apparently linked to several of the most significant clusters.

The primer mix had 60 Vbeta and 13 Jbeta primers. As handled by the study authors: Later analysis identified some 80 million unique TCR beta chains, roughly 11 million shared. Using immunoSEQ multiplex PCR, the repertoire was profiled, and TCRdb retains in-frame clones only, with some absent. The V and J calls and clone size were taken over from that table, and D and trimming were inferred from the DNA. The sample shows 95,000 to 150,000 clones, 50% to 75% of them seen only once. Worth noting for this clone: The target antigen is unknown.

The TCR sequence derives from a woman aged 35 to 49 in good health and CMV-seropositive. The sequencing input was PBMCs.

CDR3 amino acids: CASSGGTVDTDTQYF. CDR3 sequence (DNA): TGCGCCAGCAGTGGAGGTACCGTAGACACAGATACGCAGTATTTT. The gene calls are TRBV10-2 and TRBJ2-3; D gene uncertain. V was clipped by 4 bases and J by 2 bases, with 13 bases between them. Germline assignment: CDR1 WSHSY and CDR2 SAAADI. The CDR3 consists of 15 residues.